Below are 32 T cell receptor beta chains sequenced from a single sample in a study of control samples from healthy donors and cancer patients (dated by TCRdb to between 2020 and 2021). Library method: the immunoSEQ multiplex PCR assay. As stored in TCRdb, this immuneACCESS dataset retains in-frame rearrangements with V and J assigned. A fraction of the clones does not appear; measured against another copy, unresolved V genes explain less than half of the discrepancy, and the remainder lacks a known reason. For this sample the table gives 53,000 or so clones, of which approximately 86% were detected only once. The top ten hold over 12% of the sample. The material sequenced was PBMCs. Every receptor here comes from a man in his sixties with head and neck cancer.

This chain joins TRBV6-5 and TRBJ2-2, with D uncertain. Germline lookup yields CDR1 MNHEY and CDR2 SVGAGI. V was cut by 10 bases and J by 0 bases, with 12 bases left in between. There are 14 residues in the CDR3. The CDR3 sequence: CATMVDTNTGELFF. Here the CDR3 DNA reads TGTGCCACCATGGTTGACACGAACACCGGGGAGCTGTTTTTT.

V usage is TRBV4-3 and J usage is TRBJ2-7; 10 bases are a match to TRBD1. The CDR3 has 14 amino acids. Germline assignment: CDR1 LGHNA and CDR2 YSLEER. The V gene end was trimmed by 4 bases and the J gene end by 2 bases; junction bases not matched to a gene: 2. The CDR3: CASSPDRGTYEQYF. For the CDR3, the DNA is TGCGCCAGCAGCCCGGACAGGGGGACCTACGAGCAGTACTTC.

The V call is TRBV2, the J call TRBJ1-1; TRBD1 matches at 7 bases. The CDR3 totals 16 residues. Per the germline V gene, CDR1 is SNHLY and CDR2 is FYNNEI. The V gene end was trimmed by 6 bases and the J gene end by 0 bases; junction bases not matched to a gene: 10. In DNA, the CDR3 is TGTGCCAGCAGCACCCCGACAGGGTCGGTGAACACTGAAGCTTTCTTT. Translation gives CASSTPTGSVNTEAFF.

The gene calls are TRBV7-8 and TRBJ2-1; the match to TRBD2 covers 7 bases. The CDR3 has 18 residues. V lost 1 base, J lost 0 bases, and 9 bases stayed unmatched. Per germline, CDR1 SGHVS and CDR2 FQNEAQ. This CDR3 is CASSLGLAHPPSYNEQFF. The CDR3 DNA sequence: TGTGCCAGCAGCTTAGGACTAGCTCACCCGCCCTCCTACAATGAGCAGTTCTTC.

The chain links TRBV5-1 to TRBJ2-3, with unresolved D. Per the germline V gene, CDR1 is SGHRS and CDR2 is YFSETQ. Trimming removed 3 bases at V and 1 base at J, with 3 bases between. The CDR3 totals 12 residues. The CDR3 nucleotides are TGCGCCAGCAGCTGGGGCACAGATACGCAGTATTTT. This codes for CASSWGTDTQYF.

As to this clone: Mismatch with germline at one junction end may stem from a read error. The rearrangement links TRBV7-2 to TRBJ2-3; D is perhaps TRBD2 (5 bases). The CDR3 has 12 amino acids. Germline CDR1 reads SGHTA; CDR2 reads FQGNSA. The CDR3 DNA reads as TGTGTCAGCAGCCGGGACACAGATACGCAGTATTTT. It codes for CVSSRDTDTQYF.

The chain employs TRBV5-1 and TRBJ2-2; 12 bases are a match to TRBD2. CDR3 length: 16 residues. V shed 4 bases, J shed 3 bases, and the junction held 4 bases outside the gene matches. CDR1 and CDR2 from the germline V gene are SGHRS and YFSETQ. Here the CDR3 DNA reads TGCGCCAGCAGCCAAGGACTAGCGGGGTACACCGGGGAGCTGTTTTTT. Its protein is CASSQGLAGYTGELFF.

Here the CDR3 reads CASSLDSIYEQYF. DNA for the CDR3: TGTGCCAGCAGCTTAGATAGTATCTACGAGCAGTACTTC. The chain joins TRBV11-2 to TRBJ2-7, with no clear D. The germline V gene has CDR1 SGHAT and CDR2 FQNNGV. This CDR3 contains 13 residues. V gave up 0 bases and J gave up 3 bases, with 6 bases separating them.

The chain carries TRBV2 and TRBJ2-1; 11 nucleotides align to TRBD2. CDR1 SNHLY and CDR2 FYNNEI come from the germline V gene. The CDR3 consists of 19 residues. J was trimmed by 5 bases and V by 6 bases; bases with no gene match: 18. The CDR3 protein is CASSQTIAGGLLAHNEQFF. Written as DNA, the CDR3 is TGTGCCAGCAGCCAAACAATAGCGGGGGGGTTGTTGGCGCACAATGAGCAGTTCTTC.

This chain connects TRBV9 to TRBJ1-1; TRBD1 matches at 7 bases. The CDR3 length is 14 residues. V lost 3 bases, J lost 4 bases, and 6 bases stayed unmatched. Germline V gene sequence: CDR1 SGDLS, CDR2 YYNGEE. CDR3 coding DNA: TGTGCCAGCAGCGGAGACAGGGTTGGCACTGAAGCTTTCTTT. It specifies CASSGDRVGTEAFF.

The V and J genes are TRBV28 and TRBJ2-5; TRBD2 agrees at 12 bases. V trimming: 8 bases; J trimming: 5 bases; junction bases outside the gene matches: 12. Germline-derived CDR1 and CDR2 are MDHEN and SYDVKM. This CDR3 is 16 amino acids long. CDR3 protein: CASRSPSGRARETQYF. The DNA for the CDR3 is TGTGCCAGCCGTAGCCCTAGCGGGAGGGCTAGGGAGACCCAGTACTTC. The complete variable domain, with remaining parts taken from reference TRBV28 and TRBJ2-5, reads DVKVTQSSRYLVKRTGEKVFLECVQDMDHENMFWYRQDPGLGLRLIYFSYDVKMKEKGDIPEGYSVSREKKERFSLILESASTNQTSMYLCASRSPSGRARETQYFGPGTRLLVL.

The J gene is TRBJ2-2, the V gene TRBV4-1, with D possibly matching TRBD2 (5 bases). Germline V lookup: CDR1 MGHRA, CDR2 YSYEKL. Trimming left V 4 bases short and J 1 base short, with 16 bases between. The CDR3 sequence is 17 residues long. The CDR3 sequence is CASSLPWRTLNTGELFF. The CDR3 nucleotides are TGCGCCAGCAGCCTCCCTTGGCGGACTTTGAACACCGGGGAGCTGTTTTTT.

CDR3 sequence (DNA): TGTGCCACCAGTGATTTAGGGAAGGAGAACACAGATACGCAGTATTTT. Protein sequence: CATSDLGKENTDTQYF. J is TRBJ2-3 and V is TRBV24-1; D gene unclear. Germline CDR1 is KGHDR and CDR2 is SFDVKD. CDR3 length: 16 amino acids. Trimming removed 1 base from V and 2 bases from J, with 12 bases in between.

The chain couples TRBV19 to TRBJ1-2; 10 nucleotides align to TRBD1. CDR1 and CDR2 (germline): LNHDA, SQIVND (reference sequence). V shed 3 bases and J 5 bases; nucleotides not matched to a gene: 6. The CDR3 has 15 residues. The CDR3 nucleotides read TGTGCCAGTAGTATTGACAGGGGGCTACGGTATGGCTACACCTTC. Its protein product is CASSIDRGLRYGYTF. Filled out from reference TRBV19 and TRBJ1-2, the complete variable domain reads DGGITQSPKYLFRKEGQNVTLSCEQNLNHDAMYWYRQDPGQGLRLIYYSQIVNDFQKGDIAEGYSVSREKKESFPLTVTSAQKNPTAFYLCASSIDRGLRYGYTFGSGTRLTVV.

The rearrangement joins TRBV6-5 to TRBJ2-7; TRBD2 aligns across 7 bases. CDR3 length: 15 amino acids. Losses at the gene ends were 6 bases for V and 7 bases for J; bases not matched to a gene: 15. Germline V gene lookup returns CDR1 MNHEY and CDR2 SVGAGI. CDR3 nucleotide sequence: TGTGCCAGCAGCCGACAAAGGGATTCAGCGGGAGAGCAGTACTTC. It encodes CASSRQRDSAGEQYF.

A word on this clone: Without the conserved terminal phenylalanine or tryptophan, this CDR3 likely stems from a read error. It is unclear where the CDR3 begins or ends on the DNA, so no DNA is shown, and the CDR3 is as TCRdb lists it. The chain is built from TRBV2 and TRBJ1-2. Germline-derived CDR1 and CDR2 are SNHLY and FYNNEI. The CDR3 totals 14 residues, both ends included. CDR3 protein: CASSEAGSLSPQSY.

This chain connects TRBV4-3 to TRBJ1-2; 9 bases line up with TRBD1. V trimming: 0 bases; J trimming: 7 bases; junction bases outside the gene matches: 6. Germline CDR1 is LGHNA and CDR2 is YSLEER. The CDR3 has 15 amino acids. The CDR3 DNA sequence: TGCGCCAGCAGCCAAGATCGCAACAGGGGGCTTGGCTACACCTTC. Translation gives CASSQDRNRGLGYTF.

The rearrangement links TRBV2 to TRBJ1-6, with TRBD1 matching 7 bases. This CDR3 has 15 residues. Germline V gene lookup returns CDR1 SNHLY and CDR2 FYNNEI. V dropped 6 bases and J dropped 7; count of bases not matched to a gene: 9. CDR3 protein: CASSGDRASNSPLHF. The DNA of the CDR3 is TGTGCCAGCAGCGGCGACAGGGCGTCAAATTCACCCCTCCACTTT. The whole variable domain, remainder taken from reference TRBV2 and TRBJ1-6, is EPEVTQTPSHQVTQMGQEVILRCVPISNHLYFYWYRQILGQKVEFLVSFYNNEISEKSEIFDDQFSVERPDGSNFTLKIRSTKLEDSAMYFCASSGDRASNSPLHFGNGTRLTVT.

This sequence joins TRBV18 and TRBJ1-2; the D gene is possibly TRBD1 (6 bases). The V and J ends lost 3 bases and 6 bases respectively, with 14 bases between them. CDR3 length: 14 residues. Per germline, CDR1 KGHSH and CDR2 LQKENI. CDR3 region: CASSPTGNLDGYTF. CDR3 coding DNA: TGTGCCAGCTCACCCACAGGGAATTTGGATGGCTACACCTTC.

The gene calls are TRBV11-1 and TRBJ1-2; D possibly corresponds to TRBD1 (6 bases). V was shortened by 1 base and J by 2 bases, with 11 bases between the two germline ends. Germline V gene data show CDR1 as SGHAT and CDR2 as FQDESV (reference sequence). The CDR3 sequence is 15 residues long. CDR3 amino acids: CASSLEGTSNYGYTF. The DNA of the CDR3 is TGTGCCAGCAGCTTAGAAGGGACATCGAACTATGGCTACACCTTC.

The CDR3 here is CASSTLAGYTDTQYF. In DNA, the CDR3 is TGCGCCAGCAGCACGCTAGCGGGATATACAGATACGCAGTATTTT. V and J are TRBV5-1 and TRBJ2-3, with TRBD2 matching 9 bases. V trimming: 4 bases; J trimming: 3 bases; junction bases outside the gene matches: 6. Per germline, CDR1 SGHRS and CDR2 YFSETQ. This CDR3 spans 15 amino acids.

The chain carries TRBV10-3 and TRBJ2-7; 7 nucleotides align to TRBD1. Germline CDR1 is ENHRY and CDR2 is SYGVKD. The CDR3 runs 12 residues. J lost 3 bases, V lost 6 bases, and 2 bases had no gene match. The chain's CDR3 is CAIRGQDYEQYF. The CDR3 coding sequence is TGTGCCATCAGAGGACAGGACTACGAGCAGTACTTC.

The V gene is TRBV4-3, the J gene TRBJ2-3; TRBD2 matches 12 bases. Looked up from germline, CDR1 is LGHNA and CDR2 is YSLEER. The length of the CDR3 is 20 residues. V gave up 0 bases and J gave up 1 base; unmatched junction bases: 11. In nucleotides, the CDR3 is TGCGCCAGCAGCCAAGATCAGGCTAGCGGGGGGGCAGTGGGCACAGATACGCAGTATTTT. Its protein is CASSQDQASGGAVGTDTQYF.

V is TRBV12-3 or TRBV12-4 and J is TRBJ1-1, with D possibly matching TRBD1 (6 bases). There are 13 residues in the CDR3. V lost 5 bases and J 3 bases, leaving 10 bases between the germline ends. Here the CDR3 reads CASSPNRDTEAFF. In DNA, the CDR3 is TGTGCCAGCAGTCCGAACAGGGACACTGAAGCTTTCTTT.

The chain is built from TRBV13 and TRBJ2-5; D not certain. V lost 4 bases to trimming and J lost 7 bases, with 19 bases between them. In germline, CDR1 is PRHDT, CDR2 FYEKMQ (reference sequence). The CDR3 runs to 15 residues. Written as DNA, the CDR3 is TGTGCCAGCAGCTCCCTGGGTGGGAATCTAGGGACCCAGTACTTC. Its translation is CASSSLGGNLGTQYF.

The chain recombines TRBV3-1 (or the pseudogene TRBV3-2) with TRBJ2-6, with 10 bases that match TRBD1. The J segment lost 0 bases and the V segment lost 5 bases, leaving 16 bases of the junction unmatched. Germline V CDR1 and CDR2: LGHDT, YNNKEL (reference sequence). This CDR3 has 21 amino acids. For the CDR3, the DNA is TGTGCCAGCAGCGATCGGATCCCCGACAGGGGGCAGAGCTCTGGGGCCAACGTCCTGACTTTC. Translating gives CASSDRIPDRGQSSGANVLTF.

The chain has TRBV19 and TRBJ1-1; 7 nucleotides match TRBD1. The CDR3 has 14 residues. Unmatched junction bases numbered 8, after V lost 7 bases and J lost 3 bases. Germline V gives CDR1 LNHDA, CDR2 SQIVND (reference sequence). The CDR3, as DNA: TGTGCCAGTAAAACAGGGGAAGGATACACTGAAGCTTTCTTT. This gives the protein CASKTGEGYTEAFF.

The V call is TRBV28, the J call TRBJ2-1; 7 bases fit TRBD1. Germline V gives CDR1 MDHEN, CDR2 SYDVKM. The CDR3 contains 13 residues. The V and J ends lost 5 bases and 7 bases, in that order; junction bases with no gene match: 5. The CDR3 region has the DNA TGTGCCAGCAGTCGGATGACAGGGAATGAGCAGTTCTTC. As protein: CASSRMTGNEQFF.

This clone was seen a single time. V usage is TRBV20-1 and J usage is TRBJ2-6; TRBD1 agrees at 11 bases. This CDR3 has 18 amino acids. The germline CDR1 and CDR2 sequences are DFQATT and SNEGSKA (reference sequence). The trim removed 3 bases at V and 0 bases at J, leaving 7 bases unmatched. The CDR3 DNA reads as TGCAGTGCTAGTGATTCCGGGACAGGGGGCTCTGGGGCCAACGTCCTGACTTTC. Protein: CSASDSGTGGSGANVLTF.

The rearrangement uses TRBV3-1 (or the pseudogene TRBV3-2) and TRBJ2-5; 10 bases line up with TRBD1. CDR1 is LGHDT, CDR2 YNNKEL, per germline (reference sequence). The CDR3 consists of 19 residues. The V segment lost 2 bases and the J segment 4 bases; nucleotides outside the gene matches: 16. CDR3 in DNA: TGTGCCAGCAGCCAACCCCTTACCGGGGACAGGGGAAGAACAGAGACCCAGTACTTC. Residues: CASSQPLTGDRGRTETQYF.

The chain carries TRBV3-1 (or the pseudogene TRBV3-2) and TRBJ1-2; the match to TRBD1 covers 7 bases. Germline values: CDR1 LGHDT, CDR2 YNNKEL (reference sequence). V lost 4 bases and J lost 4; bases outside the gene matches: 3. The CDR3 consists of 13 residues. The CDR3 protein is CASSPTGIYGYTF. The DNA for the CDR3 is TGTGCCAGCAGCCCGACAGGGATCTATGGCTACACCTTC.

The chain has TRBV28 and TRBJ2-1, with 8 positions matching TRBD2. The junction had 6 bases not matched to a gene; V was cut back by 6 bases and J by 5 bases. The CDR3 loop spans 14 amino acids. The V gene's germline CDR1 is MDHEN and CDR2 SYDVKM. CDR3 loop: CASRAAGVDNEQFF. CDR3 DNA: TGTGCCAGCAGGGCAGCGGGAGTAGACAATGAGCAGTTCTTC.